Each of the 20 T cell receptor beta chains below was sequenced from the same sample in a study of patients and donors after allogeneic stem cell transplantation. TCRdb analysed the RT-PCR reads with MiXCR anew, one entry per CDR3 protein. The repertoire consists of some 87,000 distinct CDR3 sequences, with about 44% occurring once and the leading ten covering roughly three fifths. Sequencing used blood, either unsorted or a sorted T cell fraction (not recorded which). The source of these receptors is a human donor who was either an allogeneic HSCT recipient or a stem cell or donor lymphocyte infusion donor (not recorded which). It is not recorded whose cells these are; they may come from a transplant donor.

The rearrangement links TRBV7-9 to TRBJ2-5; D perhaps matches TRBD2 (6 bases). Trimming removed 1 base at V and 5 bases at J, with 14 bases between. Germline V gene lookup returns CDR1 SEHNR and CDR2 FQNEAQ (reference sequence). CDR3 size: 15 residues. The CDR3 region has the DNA TGTGCCAGCAGCTTAGGTACGGGGAGGAAGGAGACCCAGTACTTC. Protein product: CASSLGTGRKETQYF.

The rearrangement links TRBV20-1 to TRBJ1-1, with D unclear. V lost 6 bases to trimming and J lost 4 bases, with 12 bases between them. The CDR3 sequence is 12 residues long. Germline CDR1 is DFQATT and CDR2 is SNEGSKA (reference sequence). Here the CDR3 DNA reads TGCAGTGCCCGCGGGGTTAGCACTGAAGCTTTCTTT. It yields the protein CSARGVSTEAFF.

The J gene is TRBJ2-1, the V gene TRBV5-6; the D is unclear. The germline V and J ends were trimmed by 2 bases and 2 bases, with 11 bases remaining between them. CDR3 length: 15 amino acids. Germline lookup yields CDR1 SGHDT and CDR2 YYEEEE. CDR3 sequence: CASSLGLSPYNEQFF. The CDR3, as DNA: TGTGCCAGCAGCTTAGGTTTAAGCCCCTACAATGAGCAGTTCTTC. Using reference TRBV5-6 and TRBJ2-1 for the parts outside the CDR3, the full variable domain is DAGVTQSPTHLIKTRGQQVTLRCSPKSGHDTVSWYQQALGQGPQFIFQYYEEEERQRGNFPDRFSGHQFPNYSSELNVNALLLGDSALYLCASSLGLSPYNEQFFGPGTRLTVL.

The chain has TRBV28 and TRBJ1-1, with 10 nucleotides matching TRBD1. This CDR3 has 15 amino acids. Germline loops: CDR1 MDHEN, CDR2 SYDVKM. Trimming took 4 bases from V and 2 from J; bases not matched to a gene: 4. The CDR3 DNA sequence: TGTGCCAGCAGTTCTCGACAGGGGGCTAACACTGAAGCTTTCTTT. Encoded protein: CASSSRQGANTEAFF.

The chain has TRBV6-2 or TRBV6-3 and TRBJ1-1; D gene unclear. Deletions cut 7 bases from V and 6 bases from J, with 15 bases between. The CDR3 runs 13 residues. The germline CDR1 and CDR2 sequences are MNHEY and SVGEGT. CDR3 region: CASILPPVSEAFF. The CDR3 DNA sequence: TGTGCCAGCATCCTACCCCCTGTCTCTGAAGCTTTCTTT.

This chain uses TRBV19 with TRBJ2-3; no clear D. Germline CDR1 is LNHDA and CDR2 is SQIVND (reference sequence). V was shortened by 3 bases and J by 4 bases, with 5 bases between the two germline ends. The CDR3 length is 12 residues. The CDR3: CASSITADTQYF. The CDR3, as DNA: TGTGCCAGTAGTATTACCGCAGATACGCAGTATTTT.

CDR3: CASSPLGRTDTQYF. Here the CDR3 DNA reads TGTGCCAGCAGCCCACTGGGTCGCACAGATACGCAGTATTTT. The V gene is TRBV3-1, the J gene TRBJ2-3; D gene ambiguous. The V gene's germline CDR1 is LGHDT and CDR2 YNNKEL (reference sequence). This CDR3 has 14 amino acids. V was pared by 4 bases and J by 1 base, with 9 bases between.

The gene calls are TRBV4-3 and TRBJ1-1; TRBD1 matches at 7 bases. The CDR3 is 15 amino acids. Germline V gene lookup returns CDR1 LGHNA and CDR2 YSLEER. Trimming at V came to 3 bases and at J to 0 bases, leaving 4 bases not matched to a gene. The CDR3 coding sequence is TGCGCCAGCAGCCACGCTGACAGGGTGAACACTGAAGCTTTCTTT. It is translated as CASSHADRVNTEAFF.

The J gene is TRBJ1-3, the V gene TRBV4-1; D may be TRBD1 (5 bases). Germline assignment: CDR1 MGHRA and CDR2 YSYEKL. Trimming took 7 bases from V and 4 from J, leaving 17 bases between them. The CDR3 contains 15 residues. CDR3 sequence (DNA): TGCGCCAGCACCGCAATAGGGGTAAAAGGAAACACCATATATTTT. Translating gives CASTAIGVKGNTIYF.

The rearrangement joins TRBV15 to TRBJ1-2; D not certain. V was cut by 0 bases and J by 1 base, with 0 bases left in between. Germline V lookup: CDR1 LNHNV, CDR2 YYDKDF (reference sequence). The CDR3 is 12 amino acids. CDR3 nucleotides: TGTGCCACCAGCAGAGATAACTATGGCTACACCTTC. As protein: CATSRDNYGYTF. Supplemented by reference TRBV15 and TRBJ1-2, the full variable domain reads DAMVIQNPRYQVTQFGKPVTLSCSQTLNHNVMYWYQQKSSQAPKLLFHYYDKDFNNEADTPDNFQSRRPNTSFCFLDIRSPGLGDTAMYLCATSRDNYGYTFGSGTRLTVV.

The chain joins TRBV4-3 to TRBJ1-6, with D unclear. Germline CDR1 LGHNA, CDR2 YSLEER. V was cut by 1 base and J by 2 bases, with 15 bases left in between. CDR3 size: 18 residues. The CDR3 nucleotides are TGCGCCAGCAGCCAAGTGCTCGGGATCGGCGCCTATAATTCACCCCTCCACTTT. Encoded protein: CASSQVLGIGAYNSPLHF.

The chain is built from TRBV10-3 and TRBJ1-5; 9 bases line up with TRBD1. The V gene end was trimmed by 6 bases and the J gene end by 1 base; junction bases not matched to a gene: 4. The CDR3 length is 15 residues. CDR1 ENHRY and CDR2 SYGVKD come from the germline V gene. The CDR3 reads CAIRTDRGSNQPQHF. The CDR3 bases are TGTGCCATCAGGACGGACAGGGGAAGCAATCAGCCCCAGCATTTT.

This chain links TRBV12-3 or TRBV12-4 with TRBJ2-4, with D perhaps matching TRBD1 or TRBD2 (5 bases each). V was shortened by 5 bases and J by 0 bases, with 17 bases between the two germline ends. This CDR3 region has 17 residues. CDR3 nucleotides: TGTGCCAGCAGTCTAAAGTCAGGGACGTTAGCCAAAAACATTCAGTACTTC. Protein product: CASSLKSGTLAKNIQYF.

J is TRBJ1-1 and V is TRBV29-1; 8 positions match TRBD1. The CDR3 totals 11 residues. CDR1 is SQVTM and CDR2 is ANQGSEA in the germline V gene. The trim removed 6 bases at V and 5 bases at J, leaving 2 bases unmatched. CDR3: CSVNRGTEAFF. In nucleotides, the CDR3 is TGCAGCGTAAACAGGGGGACTGAAGCTTTCTTT.

In DNA, the CDR3 is TGTGCCAGCAGCTTCGACTCAACTAGCACAGATACGCAGTATTTT. Protein product: CASSFDSTSTDTQYF. V gene TRBV7-2 combines with J gene TRBJ2-3, with no clear D. V lost 3 bases and J lost 0, with 10 bases in between. This CDR3 is built from 15 residues. CDR1 and CDR2 (germline): SGHTA, FQGNSA.

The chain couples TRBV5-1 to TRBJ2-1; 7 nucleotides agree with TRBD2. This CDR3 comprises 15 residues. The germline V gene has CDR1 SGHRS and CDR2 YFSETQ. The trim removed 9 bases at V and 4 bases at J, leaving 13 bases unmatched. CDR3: CATRMPGGVYNEQFF. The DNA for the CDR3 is TGCGCCACCCGAATGCCGGGAGGAGTATACAATGAGCAGTTCTTC. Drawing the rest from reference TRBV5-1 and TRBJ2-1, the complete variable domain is KAGVTQTPRYLIKTRGQQVTLSCSPISGHRSVSWYQQTPGQGLQFLFEYFSETQRNKGNFPGRFSGRQFSNSRSEMNVSTLELGDSALYLCATRMPGGVYNEQFFGPGTRLTVL.

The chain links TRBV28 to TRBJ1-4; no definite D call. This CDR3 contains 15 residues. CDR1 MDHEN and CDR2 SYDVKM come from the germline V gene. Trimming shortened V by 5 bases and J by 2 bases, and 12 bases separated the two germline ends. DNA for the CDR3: TGTGCCAGCAGTCCGAGCCGAGTGACTAATGAAAAACTGTTTTTT. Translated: CASSPSRVTNEKLFF.

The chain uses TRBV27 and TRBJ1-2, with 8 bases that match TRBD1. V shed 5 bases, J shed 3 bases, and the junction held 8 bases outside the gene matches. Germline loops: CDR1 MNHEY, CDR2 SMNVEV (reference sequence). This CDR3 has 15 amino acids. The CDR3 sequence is CASSPRDRPDYGYTF. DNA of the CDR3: TGTGCCAGCAGTCCAAGGGACAGGCCAGACTATGGCTACACCTTC.

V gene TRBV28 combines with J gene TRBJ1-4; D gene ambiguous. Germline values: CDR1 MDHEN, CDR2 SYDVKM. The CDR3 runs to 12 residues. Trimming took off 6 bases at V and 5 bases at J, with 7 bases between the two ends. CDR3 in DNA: TGTGCCAGCAGCGATGAAAATGAAAAACTGTTTTTT. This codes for CASSDENEKLFF.

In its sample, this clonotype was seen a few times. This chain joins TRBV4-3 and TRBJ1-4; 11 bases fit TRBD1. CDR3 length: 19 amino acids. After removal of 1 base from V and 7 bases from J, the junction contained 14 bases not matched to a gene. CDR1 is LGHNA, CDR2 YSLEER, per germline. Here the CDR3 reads CASSQGVGQGAVAGEKLFF. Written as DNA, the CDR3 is TGCGCCAGCAGCCAAGGAGTAGGACAGGGGGCCGTCGCCGGTGAAAAACTGTTTTTT.